This T cell receptor (beta chain) was sequenced for a study of blood T cell repertoires in COVID-19 (dated by TCRdb to between 2020 and 2021). Regarding the study in general: Samples from collaborators originated in the United States, Italy and Spain and spanned both the acute and convalescent phases of COVID-19. The material from the prospective study consisted of cDNA or gDNA derived from T cells, B-cell-depleted T cells, or PBMCs. Deeply sampled blood TCRbeta repertoires from subjects exposed to, actively infected with, or recovered from COVID-19 were included in the dataset. The repertoires were released in a freely available public database intended as a resource for research on the immune response to SARS-CoV-2. Samples came from the ongoing ImmuneRACE study (first 160 participants) plus 1,254 subjects from 6 global collaborators. The sample metadata nearly always contained a de-identified subject ID, COVID-19 status, age in years and sex. HLA class I and class II types, where available, came from metadata supplied by the sample provider rather than from assay-based typing. Overall results and qualifications from the work: How much clinical and demographic metadata was included differed by source and by participant, and the metadata was provided uncurated.

Each collaborating institution followed its own protocols to collect whole blood in K2EDTA tubes. Collaborator samples were shipped for TCRbeta analysis as frozen whole blood, isolated PBMCs, or DNA extracted from either sample type. The immunoSEQ Assay, a bias-controlled multiplex PCR, was used to amplify TCRbeta CDR3 regions from genomic DNA. In the original analysis: Within the assay, amplification of reference gene primers was used to estimate how many nucleated cells each sample contained. To quantify the absolute abundance of each unique TCRbeta CDR3 rearrangement, sequence reads were collapsed and filtered. For each sample, productive Simpson clonality was calculated as the square root of Simpson's diversity index across productive rearrangements. As stored in TCRdb, this immuneACCESS dataset retains in-frame rearrangements with V and J assigned. A fraction of the clones does not appear; measured against another copy, unresolved V genes explain less than half of the discrepancy, and the remainder lacks a known reason. The D gene and trimming were derived from the DNA, and the V and J assignments and clone size from that table. Within this sample are about 100,000 clones, with roughly 80% of them counted one time only. The ten largest clones add up to about an eighth of the sample.

Concerning this clone: The target of this receptor is not known. No base-level quality is on record; no much larger clone is a single base apart.

Relative to germline, V is 2 bases shorter and J is 6 bases shorter, with 17 bases between their ends. From the cysteine up to the phenylalanine, the CDR3 has a length of 15 residues. The sequence is cut down to CDR3 DNA, 45 bases in frame from base 1. The germline V gene specifies MGHRA as CDR1 and YSYEKL as CDR2. This sequence uses TRBV4-1 and TRBJ2-7; TRBD1 is possibly the D segment (6 matching bases). The source is a man in his forties or fifties with active or convalescent COVID-19. Material: peripheral blood. CDR3 protein: CASSQMGHGNSEQYF. The DNA sequence follows: TGCGCCAGCAGCCAAATGGGACACGGGAACTCCGAGCAGTACTTC.